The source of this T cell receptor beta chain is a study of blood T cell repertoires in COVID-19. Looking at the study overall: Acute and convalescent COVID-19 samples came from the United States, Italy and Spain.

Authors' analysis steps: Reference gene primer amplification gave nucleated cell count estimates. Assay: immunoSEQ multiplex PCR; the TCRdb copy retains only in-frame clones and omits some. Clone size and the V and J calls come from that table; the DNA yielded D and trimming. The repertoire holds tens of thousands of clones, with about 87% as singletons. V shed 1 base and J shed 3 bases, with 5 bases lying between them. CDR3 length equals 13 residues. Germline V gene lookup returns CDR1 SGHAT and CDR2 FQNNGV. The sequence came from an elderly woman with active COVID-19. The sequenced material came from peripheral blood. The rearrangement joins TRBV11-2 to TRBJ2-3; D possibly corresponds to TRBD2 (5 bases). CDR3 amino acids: CASSLAGTDTQYF. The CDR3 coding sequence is TGTGCCAGCAGCTTAGCGGGGACAGATACGCAGTATTTT.